Below are 10 T cell receptor beta chains sequenced from a single sample in a study of beta chain features in type 1 diabetes listed by TCRdb under 2018. Broader findings and caveats from the paper: Type 1 diabetes patients showed a moderate but significant shortening of TCRB CDR3 length in all four CD4+ subsets.

These receptors' antigens are unknown. Library creation used the immunoSEQ multiplex PCR assay. All of the isolated RNA was reverse transcribed with the High Capacity cDNA Reverse Transcription Kit, so expressed TCRB transcripts were sequenced. TCRdb re-hosts the immuneACCESS table, in-frame sequences only. Its copies lack some clones; in the studies checked, an unresolved V gene accounts for under half of them, and the cause for the rest is not known. The sample table contains about 340,000 clones; only one count was recorded for 13% of them. In total, the top ten clones hold about 0.016% of the sample. Sequencing input: naive CD4+ T cells from blood. In the paper's terms, the cell subset or site label means: true naive CD4+ T cells. The receptors originated from a woman younger than 35 with type 1 diabetes.

In its sample, this clone was seen a few times. The genes are TRBV4-1 and TRBJ2-1; 14 bases map to TRBD2. Germline values: CDR1 MGHRA, CDR2 YSYEKL. This CDR3 is 18 amino acids long. Trimming cost V 7 bases and J 6 bases; bases outside gene matches: 14. This chain's CDR3 is CASKGLAGVPRLGNEQFF. CDR3 DNA: TGCGCCAGCAAGGGACTAGCGGGAGTACCCCGATTGGGCAATGAGCAGTTCTTC.

V gene TRBV2 combines with J gene TRBJ2-1, with D tentatively TRBD1 (5 bases). The V gene lost 4 bases and the J gene lost 6 bases, with 10 bases spanning the gap. The germline gives CDR1 SNHLY, CDR2 FYNNEI. The CDR3 spans 13 residues. The CDR3 bases are TGTGCCAGCAGTGTTGGACAAGTCAATGAGCAGTTCTTC. Protein sequence: CASSVGQVNEQFF.

Concerning this clone: Other DNA variants within this sample encode the same CDR3. This chain joins TRBV18 and TRBJ2-1; tentative D call: TRBD2 (5 bases). Looked up from germline, CDR1 is KGHSH and CDR2 is LQKENI. This CDR3 is 13 amino acids long. V lost 3 bases and J lost 4, with 7 bases in between. The CDR3 bases are TGTGCCAGCTCACCCGGACTGTACAATGAGCAGTTCTTC. Translating it yields CASSPGLYNEQFF.

There are a few counts of this clone. This chain joins TRBV18 and TRBJ2-1; 9 positions agree with TRBD2. The CDR3 sequence is 15 residues long. The ends lost 2 bases at V and 4 bases at J; junction bases unmatched: 3. CDR1 is KGHSH and CDR2 is LQKENI in the germline V gene. The DNA of the CDR3 is TGTGCCAGCTCACCAAATAGCGGGAGATACAATGAGCAGTTCTTC. It encodes CASSPNSGRYNEQFF.

The genes are TRBV6-5 and TRBJ2-3; tentative D call: TRBD1 (5 bases). The CDR3 is 10 residues long. In germline, CDR1 is MNHEY, CDR2 SVGAGI. The CDR3 DNA reads as TGTGCTACAGGTCTGGATACGCAGTATTTT. Protein product: CATGLDTQYF.

This clone was observed a handful of times. The chain employs TRBV7-2 and TRBJ1-2, with D tentatively TRBD1 (6 bases). The CDR3 contains 14 residues. Germline lookup yields CDR1 SGHTA and CDR2 FQGNSA. V was cut by 5 bases and J by 4 bases, with 14 bases left in between. CDR3 nucleotides: TGTGCCAGCAGCCCATCGGGGGGCCCCTATGGCTACACCTTC. It translates to CASSPSGGPYGYTF.

This clone was detected a few times. This chain's CDR3 is CASSERGGEQYF. As DNA, the CDR3 is TGTGCCAGCAGTGAAAGGGGGGGCGAGCAGTACTTC. The chain combines TRBV2 with TRBJ2-7; D possibly corresponds to TRBD2 (7 bases). The germline V and J ends were trimmed by 2 bases and 6 bases, with 8 bases remaining between them. The CDR3 is 12 amino acids. Per the germline V gene, CDR1 is SNHLY and CDR2 is FYNNEI.

Only a few counts were recorded for this clone. This sequence joins TRBV11-3 and TRBJ2-1, with 7 bases matching TRBD2. Germline V CDR1 and CDR2: SGHNT, YENEEA. The V and J ends lost 5 bases and 0 bases, in that order; junction bases with no gene match: 4. The CDR3 is made up of 15 amino acids. CDR3 DNA sequence: TGTGCCAGCAGCACGGGCGGGAGCTCCTACAATGAGCAGTTCTTC. It codes for CASSTGGSSYNEQFF. Full variable domain (outside the CDR3, taken from reference TRBV11-3 and TRBJ2-1): EAGVVQSPRYKIIEKKQPVAFWCNPISGHNTLYWYLQNLGQGPELLIRYENEEAVDDSQLPKDRFSAERLKGVDSTLKIQPAELGDSAVYLCASSTGGSSYNEQFFGPGTRLTVL.

J is TRBJ1-1 and V is TRBV5-6; possibly TRBD1 for D (5 bases). There are 14 residues in the CDR3. Deletions cut 1 base from V and 7 bases from J, with 14 bases between. Per the germline V gene, CDR1 is SGHDT and CDR2 is YYEEEE. CDR3 sequence: CASSLRGRALEAFF. CDR3 coding DNA: TGTGCCAGCAGCTTGCGGGGGAGAGCACTTGAAGCTTTCTTT.

This clone was seen a few times. J is TRBJ1-5 and V is TRBV10-3, with TRBD1 matching 11 bases. With V trimmed by 3 bases and J by 10 bases, 11 bases remained unmatched. Germline V lookup: CDR1 ENHRY, CDR2 SYGVKD. The CDR3 length is 16 residues. CDR3 DNA sequence: TGTGCCATCAGTGACTCTCACGGGGACAGGGGGAAACCCCAGCATTTT. It specifies CAISDSHGDRGKPQHF.